This passage covers 24 T cell receptor beta chains from one sample sequenced in a study of human T cells and chemical hapten exposure. TCRdb re-derived calls from the RACE reads in MiXCR, one entry per CDR3 protein. The sample records about 81,000 distinct CDR3 sequences, 10% to 13% being singletons. The time point is: patch test 2, 6 weeks after DPC sensitization. This sample's treatment: therapeutic diphenylcyclopropenone sensitization with weekly scalp DPC. The source was whole blood, collected in connection with sensitization to the hapten diphenylcyclopropenone (DPC). These receptors originate from a woman aged 25-40 years with alopecia areata. Some clones in this sample may be carry-over from other donors' samples.

This clonotype has a count of ten or more. The genes are TRBV5-1 and TRBJ2-5, with TRBD2 as a possible D gene (6 bases). Germline CDR1 reads SGHRS; CDR2 reads YFSETQ. CDR3 size: 16 residues. The V end lost 1 base, the J end lost 4 bases, and 17 bases lay between the germline ends. The CDR3 bases are TGCGCCAGCAGCTTGTCGCCCCTCCGGGACTCAGAGACCCAGTACTTC. Protein sequence: CASSLSPLRDSETQYF.

This clonotype was seen more than once but under ten times. This chain links TRBV4-3 with TRBJ1-1, with D perhaps TRBD1 (5 bases). The germline V gene encodes CDR1 LGHNA and CDR2 YSLEER. V was cut by 4 bases and J by 4 bases, with 13 bases left in between. The CDR3 extends over 14 amino acids. The CDR3 loop reads CASSPTGPLTEAFF. In DNA, the CDR3 is TGCGCCAGCAGCCCTACAGGTCCGCTCACTGAAGCTTTCTTT.

This clonotype was picked up many times. The chain recombines TRBV12-3 or TRBV12-4 with TRBJ2-3; 7 bases agree with TRBD1. Trimming at V came to 6 bases and at J to 2 bases, leaving 14 bases not matched to a gene. The CDR3 loop spans 17 amino acids. In nucleotides, the CDR3 is TGTGCCAGCAGCTCCCTAGGGGGCGGGCCTCCCACAGATACGCAGTATTTT. Its translation is CASSSLGGGPPTDTQYF.

The chain links TRBV11-2 to TRBJ2-1; D is unresolved. Trimming left V 0 bases short and J 8 bases short, with 5 bases between. This CDR3 is 12 amino acids long. Germline V CDR1 and CDR2: SGHAT, FQNNGV. The CDR3 DNA reads TGTGCCAGCAGCTTAGATACGCATGAGCAGTTCTTC. It yields the protein CASSLDTHEQFF.

This clonotype was recorded many times. The genes are TRBV6-2 or TRBV6-3 and TRBJ2-7; TRBD1 might be the D (5 bases). This CDR3 is built from 14 residues. The germline gives CDR1 MNHEY, CDR2 SVGEGT. Trimming left V 2 bases short and J 2 bases short, with 10 bases between. The CDR3 coding sequence is TGTGCCAGCAGTTACGTGGGGCCGGCCTACGAGCAGTACTTC. It codes for CASSYVGPAYEQYF.

This clonotype was picked up many times. This chain uses TRBV28 with TRBJ2-7; 9 nucleotides align to TRBD1. Germline CDR1 is MDHEN and CDR2 is SYDVKM. The trim removed 6 bases at V and 3 bases at J, leaving 12 bases unmatched. The CDR3 extends over 16 amino acids. This CDR3 reads CASSSQQGAKIYEQYF. For the CDR3, the DNA is TGTGCCAGCAGCTCCCAACAGGGGGCCAAAATCTACGAGCAGTACTTC.

This clonotype was observed many times. The chain recombines TRBV15 with TRBJ2-2; D is unclear. Germline assignment: CDR1 LNHNV and CDR2 YYDKDF (reference sequence). This CDR3 contains 11 residues. V lost 3 bases, J lost 5 bases, and 1 base lay in between. Here the CDR3 reads CATSRTGELFF. CDR3 DNA sequence: TGTGCCACCAGCAGGACCGGGGAGCTGTTTTTT.

V and J are TRBV18 and TRBJ1-2, with D unclear. The CDR3 is made up of 14 amino acids. V lost 2 bases and J 8 bases, leaving 15 bases between the germline ends. Germline CDR1 and CDR2: KGHSH and LQKENI. The CDR3 sequence: CASSPSESRLGYTF. The CDR3 coding sequence is TGTGCCAGCTCACCATCGGAATCTAGGTTAGGCTACACCTTC.

This clonotype was seen repeatedly, ten times or more. This chain links TRBV25-1 with TRBJ1-4; 7 positions agree with TRBD1. The ends lost 8 bases at V and 6 bases at J; junction bases unmatched: 21. Germline V gives CDR1 MGHDK, CDR2 SYGVNS. The CDR3 covers 18 residues. The CDR3 region has the DNA TGTGCCAGCGGGGTCACCGGGACAGAACTTTACTTCTATGAAAAACTGTTTTTT. This translates into CASGVTGTELYFYEKLFF.

The V and J genes are TRBV20-1 and TRBJ2-5; 10 bases align to TRBD2. Germline CDR1 is DFQATT and CDR2 is SNEGSKA (reference sequence). This CDR3 comprises 15 residues. Unmatched junction bases numbered 8, after V lost 5 bases and J lost 2 bases. In nucleotides, the CDR3 is TGCAGTGCTCCACTTAGCGGGAGGCCTCAAGAGACCCAGTACTTC. Translation: CSAPLSGRPQETQYF.

This chain joins TRBV28 and TRBJ2-7, with 13 nucleotides matching TRBD2. Germline V gene lookup returns CDR1 MDHEN and CDR2 SYDVKM. V shed 6 bases and J 4 bases; nucleotides not matched to a gene: 12. The CDR3 extends over 17 amino acids. This CDR3 reads CASSPGLAGRKGYEQYF. Written as DNA, the CDR3 is TGTGCCAGCAGCCCGGGACTAGCGGGAAGGAAGGGGTACGAGCAGTACTTC.

This clonotype was found a few times. This chain connects TRBV29-1 to TRBJ2-7, with 9 positions matching TRBD1. The germline gives CDR1 SQVTM, CDR2 ANQGSEA. The CDR3 is made up of 14 amino acids. J lost 7 bases, V lost 6 bases, and 13 bases had no gene match. CDR3 DNA: TGCAGCGTGACGTCCGGGACAGGGAGGTTGGAGCAGTACTTC. It specifies CSVTSGTGRLEQYF.

In this sample, this clonotype turned up many times. V and J are TRBV29-1 and TRBJ1-1; D uncertain. V lost 6 bases to trimming and J lost 2 bases, with 13 bases between them. The CDR3 totals 13 residues. Germline loops: CDR1 SQVTM, CDR2 ANQGSEA. CDR3 sequence: CSVGLVLNTEAFF. CDR3 DNA: TGCAGCGTCGGACTGGTATTAAACACTGAAGCTTTCTTT.

This clonotype was seen many times. The rearrangement links TRBV6-6 to TRBJ2-7; D uncertain. This CDR3 is 12 amino acids long. Trimming shortened V by 5 bases and J by 2 bases, and 7 bases separated the two germline ends. Germline CDR1 is MNHNY and CDR2 is SVGAGI (reference sequence). The CDR3 region has the DNA TGTGCCAGCAGTGAACGTACCTACGAGCAGTACTTC. It encodes CASSERTYEQYF.

This clonotype appeared a few times. The V and J genes are TRBV2 and TRBJ2-4, with D unresolved. This CDR3 has 16 amino acids. The V end was cut by 2 bases, the J end by 0 bases, with 11 bases between. Germline CDR1 is SNHLY and CDR2 is FYNNEI. The CDR3 nucleotides read TGTGCCAGCAGTGAATTTCGGCGGCTAGCCAAAAACATTCAGTACTTC. This gives the protein CASSEFRRLAKNIQYF.

This clonotype was counted many times. The V call is TRBV18, the J call TRBJ2-7; no reliable D call. Trimming pared 0 bases from V and 2 bases from J, leaving 8 bases between. CDR3 length: 14 residues. In germline, CDR1 is KGHSH, CDR2 LQKENI. CDR3 amino acids: CASSPPGPAYEQYF. The DNA for the CDR3 is TGTGCCAGCTCACCACCGGGTCCGGCCTACGAGCAGTACTTC.

The chain recombines TRBV29-1 with TRBJ2-7, with 10 bases that match TRBD1. Trimming removed 6 bases from V and 6 bases from J; junction bases left unmatched: 5. The CDR3 is 12 residues long. CDR1 is SQVTM and CDR2 is ANQGSEA in the germline V gene. The CDR3 loop is CSVGTGETEQYF. The CDR3 nucleotides are TGCAGCGTCGGGACAGGGGAAACCGAGCAGTACTTC.

The sample holds many counts of this clonotype. The rearrangement joins TRBV5-1 to TRBJ2-2; 9 bases line up with TRBD2. This CDR3 has 16 amino acids. J lost 1 base, V lost 3 bases, and 4 bases had no gene match. Germline V gene lookup returns CDR1 SGHRS and CDR2 YFSETQ. The CDR3 sequence is CASSSPSGVNTGELFF. In DNA, the CDR3 is TGCGCCAGCAGCTCTCCTAGCGGGGTGAACACCGGGGAGCTGTTTTTT.

This clonotype turned up a few times. The chain couples TRBV20-1 to TRBJ1-2; TRBD1 is a possible D gene (5 bases). V gave up 4 bases and J gave up 8 bases, with 17 bases separating them. The CDR3 runs to 13 residues. Germline CDR1 is DFQATT and CDR2 is SNEGSKA (reference sequence). The CDR3 DNA sequence: TGCAGTGCTACCAGTGGGACTCCCTCCGGCTACACCTTC. Translating gives CSATSGTPSGYTF.

This clonotype was observed many times. This sequence joins TRBV11-3 and TRBJ2-1; 12 bases line up with TRBD2. The junction had 2 bases not matched to a gene; V was cut back by 1 base and J by 7 bases. Germline CDR1 is SGHNT and CDR2 is YENEEA. The length of the CDR3 is 15 residues. The CDR3: CASSLGGLAGNEQFF. In nucleotides, the CDR3 is TGTGCCAGCAGCTTAGGAGGACTAGCGGGAAATGAGCAGTTCTTC.

The chain has TRBV12-3 or TRBV12-4 and TRBJ1-2; 9 nucleotides match TRBD1. The CDR3 is 17 amino acids. V lost 3 bases to trimming and J lost 7 bases; unmatched junction nucleotides: 15. CDR3 amino acids: CASSLGPTGGPYSGYTF. DNA of the CDR3: TGTGCCAGCAGTTTGGGGCCCACAGGGGGCCCATATAGTGGCTACACCTTC.

In nucleotides, the CDR3 is TGTGCCTTTGGACAGGGAGGGGCCTACGAGCAGTACTTC. Protein: CAFGQGGAYEQYF. J is TRBJ2-7 and V is TRBV30; the D gene is possibly TRBD1 (8 bases). Per germline, CDR1 GTSNPN and CDR2 SVGIG (reference sequence). This CDR3 is built from 13 residues. The ends were cut back, 7 bases at V and 2 bases at J, with 15 bases in the middle.

This clonotype has at least ten counts. The rearrangement uses TRBV7-2 and TRBJ2-2; the D gene is possibly TRBD1 (6 bases). Germline-derived CDR1 and CDR2 are SGHTA and FQGNSA. The CDR3 contains 14 residues. Trimming pared 5 bases from V and 7 bases from J, leaving 14 bases between. The DNA for the CDR3 is TGTGCCAGCAGCCCCCAGGGGCTCGACGGGGAGCTGTTTTTT. Protein sequence: CASSPQGLDGELFF.

There are many counts of this clonotype. The chain links TRBV6-1 to TRBJ2-3; 7 bases agree with TRBD2. Germline V gene sequence: CDR1 MNHNS, CDR2 SASEGT. The CDR3 runs 15 residues. The ends lost 6 bases at V and 5 bases at J; junction bases unmatched: 11. The CDR3 DNA reads as TGTGCCAGCAGAGGAGTCGCGGGAGCACGAGATACGCAGTATTTT. Translation: CASRGVAGARDTQYF.